What follows are 17 T cell receptor beta chains derived from one specimen sequenced in a study of blood T cells in healthy people across ages (dated by TCRdb to about 2015). The library was made by 5' RACE. TCRdb shows the sequencer as Illumina HiSeq 2500. The second PCR ran for roughly 7 to 12 cycles and used a J-beta primer mix along with a sample-barcoded 5' primer. The public reads were run again by TCRdb, first through fastp at Q25 and then through MiXCR, and only productive beta chains were kept. Rows are combined by CDR3 protein, so each entry shows the most common genes and DNA. Present in this sample are around 1,500,000 distinct CDR3 sequences, around two fifths of which were seen just once. 7.9% of the sample lies in the top ten. The sequencing sample was made of blood. The receptors come from a woman aged 18-35 years in good health.

This clonotype appeared a few times. The rearrangement links TRBV15 to TRBJ1-5; no firm D call. V was shortened by 0 bases and J by 4 bases, with 10 bases between the two germline ends. CDR1 and CDR2 from the germline V gene are LNHNV and YYDKDF (reference sequence). The CDR3 has 15 amino acids. The CDR3 reads CATSRDRGLNQPQHF. The CDR3 region has the DNA TGTGCCACCAGCAGAGATCGCGGGTTAAATCAGCCCCAGCATTTT.

This clonotype appeared a few times. This chain uses TRBV20-1 with TRBJ2-5; D is unclear. Trimming stripped 0 bases from V and 2 bases from J, with 10 bases between. CDR3 length equals 14 residues. Germline CDR1 reads DFQATT; CDR2 reads SNEGSKA (reference sequence). CDR3 bases: TGCAGTGCTAGAGATCCGTGGCCTCAAGAGACCCAGTACTTC. The encoded protein is CSARDPWPQETQYF.

This chain uses TRBV20-1 with TRBJ2-1; no clear D. Germline CDR1 and CDR2: DFQATT and SNEGSKA (reference sequence). The V and J ends lost 2 bases and 6 bases respectively, with 11 bases between them. The CDR3 is made up of 13 amino acids. Written as DNA, the CDR3 is TGCAGTGCTAGAACCCCGACTCGCAATGAGCAGTTCTTC. It is translated as CSARTPTRNEQFF.

V usage is TRBV12-3 or TRBV12-4 and J usage is TRBJ2-5, with D perhaps TRBD2 (6 bases). The CDR3 runs 15 residues. V shed 6 bases and J shed 5 bases, with 19 bases lying between them. CDR3 nucleotide sequence: TGTGCCAGCAGCCCGGGACGGGAGCGTTCGGAGACCCAGTACTTC. Translating it yields CASSPGRERSETQYF.

The V gene is TRBV2, the J gene TRBJ1-6; unclear D gene. The V gene's germline CDR1 is SNHLY and CDR2 FYNNEI. The CDR3 runs to 12 residues. V gave up 11 bases and J gave up 5 bases, with 10 bases separating them. Here the CDR3 DNA reads TGTGCCGACGGTAGAGATAATTCACCCCTCCACTTT. Protein: CADGRDNSPLHF.

The chain has TRBV7-2 and TRBJ2-5, with D hard to call. Germline loops: CDR1 SGHTA, CDR2 FQGNSA. V lost 2 bases and J lost 0, with 7 bases in between. The CDR3 is 14 amino acids. In DNA form, the CDR3 reads TGTGCCAGCAGCTTACCTATGTACCAAGAGACCCAGTACTTC. It yields the protein CASSLPMYQETQYF.

This clonotype was counted many times. The V and J genes are TRBV20-1 and TRBJ2-2; D not resolved. The CDR3 length is 14 residues. Germline V gene data show CDR1 as DFQATT and CDR2 as SNEGSKA (reference sequence). V was shortened by 2 bases and J by 3 bases, with 10 bases between the two germline ends. The CDR3 is CSARSTSDTGELFF. The CDR3 DNA follows: TGCAGTGCTAGATCGACGTCTGACACCGGGGAGCTGTTTTTT.

This clonotype occurred a few times. V and J are TRBV28 and TRBJ2-1; D not resolved. Germline loops: CDR1 MDHEN, CDR2 SYDVKM. The CDR3 is made up of 15 amino acids. V gave up 5 bases and J gave up 5 bases, with 16 bases separating them. CDR3 in DNA: TGTGCCAGCAGTCTGGTGGGCATGGGTAACAATGAGCAGTTCTTC. It yields the protein CASSLVGMGNNEQFF.

This clonotype was seen repeatedly, ten times or more. The chain is built from TRBV4-1 and TRBJ2-5, with TRBD2 matching over 9 bases. With 6 bases clipped from V and 5 bases from J, the junction kept 10 bases outside the gene matches. The germline gives CDR1 MGHRA, CDR2 YSYEKL. The CDR3 length is 15 residues. The DNA of the CDR3 is TGCGCCAGCAGTCGACGAAGTAGCGGGAGTGAGACCCAGTACTTC. Amino acid sequence: CASSRRSSGSETQYF.

The genes are TRBV6-5 and TRBJ2-7; tentatively, D is TRBD1 or TRBD2 (7 bases each). Trimming shortened V by 7 bases and J by 5 bases, and 33 bases separated the two germline ends. CDR3 size: 19 residues. Germline loops: CDR1 MNHEY, CDR2 SVGAGI. The CDR3 DNA reads as TGTGCCAGCATTACCAGGGGGGTATGGGAGGGCAAAGCTCCCGACGAGCAGTACTTC. Translating it yields CASITRGVWEGKAPDEQYF.

This rearrangement joins TRBV20-1 to TRBJ2-1, with D perhaps TRBD2 (6 bases). V dropped 1 base and J dropped 3 bases, with 13 bases sitting between them. The CDR3 consists of 15 residues. CDR1 is DFQATT and CDR2 is SNEGSKA in the germline V gene (reference sequence). The CDR3 here is CSARASRGSYNEQFF. The CDR3 nucleotides are TGCAGTGCTAGAGCCAGCCGGGGGAGCTACAATGAGCAGTTCTTC.

This clonotype has just a few counts. This rearrangement joins TRBV11-2 to TRBJ2-1, with no clear D. The germline V gene has CDR1 SGHAT and CDR2 FQNNGV. Trimming shortened V by 5 bases and J by 10 bases, and 12 bases separated the two germline ends. The CDR3 loop spans 12 amino acids. The CDR3 coding sequence is TGTGCCAGCAGCCGAAGTTTTTGGGAGCAGTTCTTC. It yields the protein CASSRSFWEQFF.

The chain links TRBV27 to TRBJ2-7; 8 bases are shared with TRBD2. This CDR3 spans 15 amino acids. Losses at the gene ends were 6 bases for V and 7 bases for J; bases not matched to a gene: 14. CDR1 and CDR2 from the germline V gene are MNHEY and SMNVEV (reference sequence). Written as DNA, the CDR3 is TGTGCCAGCAGCCTAGCGGGCAATAAGTATGGTGAGCAGTACTTC. Amino acid sequence: CASSLAGNKYGEQYF.

A word on this clonotype: The germline gene is not matched at one end of the junction; a read error may be the cause. This chain connects TRBV7-2 to TRBJ2-7; tentatively, D is TRBD2 (6 bases). Germline CDR1 and CDR2: SGHTA and FQGNSA. The CDR3 runs to 16 residues. The chain's CDR3 is CASSLAPLAGTGEQYF. In DNA, the CDR3 is TGTGCCAGCAGCCTAGCGCCTTTAGCCGGGACGGGCGAGCAGTACTTC.

V gene TRBV7-9 combines with J gene TRBJ2-4; no clear D. Germline lookup yields CDR1 SEHNR and CDR2 FQNEAQ (reference sequence). CDR3 length equals 15 residues. The V and J ends lost 4 bases and 9 bases respectively, with 19 bases between them. The CDR3 bases are TGTGCCAGCAGCTCAGCCCCGGTTGATGCTACCATTCAGTACTTC. It translates to CASSSAPVDATIQYF.

The chain recombines TRBV6-5 with TRBJ2-3; the D gene is possibly TRBD2 (5 bases). Trimming removed 7 bases at V and 6 bases at J, with 11 bases between. The CDR3 is made up of 12 amino acids. Germline-derived CDR1 and CDR2 are MNHEY and SVGAGI. As DNA, the CDR3 is TGTGCCAGCACCCAAACGGGGGATACGCAGTATTTT. It codes for CASTQTGDTQYF.

Regarding this clonotype: The junction differs from germline at one of its ends, possibly a read error. The chain recombines TRBV15 with TRBJ1-2, with a tentative D call TRBD1 (5 bases). Germline lookup yields CDR1 LNHNV and CDR2 YYDKDF (reference sequence). CDR3 length: 13 residues. CDR3 residues: CAASPGAEYGYTF. CDR3 bases: TGTGCCGCCAGCCCCGGGGCGGAGTATGGCTACACCTTC.